This entry features one TCR beta chain sequence. This entry is derived from a study of control samples from healthy donors and cancer patients. Trimming pared 4 bases from V and 1 base from J, leaving 17 bases between. The CDR3 has 16 residues. Germline lookup yields CDR1 MDHEN and CDR2 SYDVKM. Repertoires were generated with immunoSEQ multiplex PCR, while TCRdb's copy carries only in-frame clones and drops some. The table records roughly 130,000 clones, around nine tenths of them present only once. The genes are TRBV28 and TRBJ2-7; D gene unclear. Sequenced input: blood. The sequence was collected from a man younger than 35 in good health. CDR3 coding DNA: TGTGCCAGCAGTTCACCCAGACGTAAGGCTTCCTACGAGCAGTACTTC. Its protein is CASSSPRRKASYEQYF.